This T cell receptor beta chain was captured by sequencing in a study of PD-1 blockade in classical Hodgkin lymphoma. Study-wide findings and caveats: Those patients who began receiving nivolumab less than 1 year after ASCT had lower diversity, and they were excluded. Newly diagnosed patients were reported to start with lower TCR diversity than healthy donors. Lower baseline TCR diversity marked trial partial responders and progressors.

Brentuximab vedotin exposure varied, and every patient relapsed after autologous stem cell transplantation. CDR3 size: 14 residues. The germline V gene has CDR1 MDHEN and CDR2 SYDVKM. Germline trimming cut 6 bases from V and 6 bases from J; bases unmatched to any gene: 7. This clone was seen more than once but under ten times. The antigen is undetermined. Produced via immunoSEQ multiplex PCR; TCRdb's table is partial and in-frame only. This sample has 30,000 to 40,000 clones, with 80% to 90% found just once. The sequenced sample was peripheral blood mononuclear cells (PBMCs), obtained at baseline. V gene TRBV28 combines with J gene TRBJ2-2; 7 nucleotides align to TRBD2. The sequence was obtained from a human donor with classical Hodgkin lymphoma. CDR3 nucleotides: TGTGCCAGCAGCCAAACTAGCGCCTCCGGGGAGCTGTTTTTT. Translated: CASSQTSASGELFF.